Reported below is one T cell receptor beta chain. Its antigen is not identified. These data originate in a study of shared clonotypes between healthy human individuals. CDR1 is DFQATT, CDR2 SNEGSKA, per germline (reference sequence). V lost 6 bases to trimming and J lost 12 bases; unmatched junction nucleotides: 2. This CDR3 region has 11 residues. The protocol was immunoSEQ multiplex PCR, while the TCRdb copy is restricted to in-frame clones and leaves out a portion. The data show around 1,000,000 clones, with around three quarters seen just once and 0.7% to 0.95% held by the top ten. Study-wide results and limits: Blood was the only sampled material, and tissue repertoires likely differ.

The TCR comes from a young man in good health. Some clones in this sample may be carry-over from other donors' samples. The sample consisted of memory CD4+ T cells from PBMCs. Subset described: CD45RA-negative fraction. The chain has TRBV20-1 and TRBJ2-6; 10 nucleotides line up with TRBD1. CDR3 protein: CSARTGGVLTF. CDR3 DNA: TGCAGTGCCAGGACAGGGGGCGTCCTGACTTTC.